This T cell receptor (beta chain) was documented in a study of cytomegalovirus exposure and HLA in healthy donors. The PCR employed 60 Vbeta primers together with 13 Jbeta primers. Assay used: immunoSEQ multiplex PCR; TCRdb lists only in-frame clones, some missing. The repertoire holds tens of thousands of clones, with 60% to 75% as singletons. Whole-study findings and limits: Most TCR beta V segments were productive about 90% or about 30% of the time in an earlier analysis.

Points on this clone: Its target is not known. The sample contains more than one DNA sequence encoding this CDR3.

The V end was cut by 4 bases, the J end by 1 base, with 5 bases between. The CDR3 is 12 amino acids. Germline V gene data show CDR1 as SGHRS and CDR2 as YFSETQ. The sequence was obtained from a woman aged 40 to 49 in good health and CMV-seropositive. The chain links TRBV5-1 to TRBJ1-1, with a weak D call TRBD1 (5 bases). The sequenced sample was PBMCs. In DNA form, the CDR3 reads TGCGCCAGCAGCACAGGGAACACTGAAGCTTTCTTT. This translates into CASSTGNTEAFF.